This T cell receptor beta chain came from a study of identical twins. Findings and caveats of the study: Those out-of-frame alpha sequences shared by twins showed an excess of low generation probability.

Many counts were recorded for this clonotype. The antigen is undetermined. TCRdb reprocessed the 5' RACE reads via MiXCR and lists one record per CDR3 protein. The sample has 100,000 or so distinct CDR3 sequences, about 5.6% seen once. CDR1 SNHLY and CDR2 FYNNEI come from the germline V gene. This CDR3 region has 13 residues. V was cut by 8 bases and J by 8 bases, with 13 bases left in between. The receptor's source is a woman aged 45-60 years in good health. Source material: memory T cells sorted from blood. This chain links TRBV2 with TRBJ1-6; no clear D. DNA of the CDR3: TGTGCCAGCGGAACAGATAACTATTCACCCCTCCACTTT. Protein sequence: CASGTDNYSPLHF.